The TCR beta chain under discussion was sequenced for a study of shared clonotypes between healthy human individuals. Study in general: Donors, aged 18 to 49, were a couple of women and a few men.

The ends were cut back, 3 bases at V and 10 bases at J, with 22 bases in the middle. Germline V gene data show CDR1 as GTSNPN and CDR2 as SVGIG (reference sequence). CDR3 size: 16 residues. Profiled with immunoSEQ multiplex PCR; TCRdb holds only in-frame clones, not every one. The sample records 75,000 to 100,000 clones, approximately 51% being singletons. The chain joins TRBV30 to TRBJ1-6, with D perhaps TRBD1 (6 bases). Material: PBMCs. The source of this sequence is a middle-aged woman in good health. Some clones in this sample may be carry-over from other donors' samples. The CDR3 loop is CAWSADGGLTGSPLHF. CDR3 nucleotide sequence: TGTGCCTGGAGCGCCGACGGGGGCCTCACGGGATCACCCCTCCACTTT.